This passage covers 23 T cell receptor beta chains from one sample sequenced in a study of tumor and adjacent non-tumor tissue in lung cancer. TCRbeta libraries were built with three rounds of nested PCR, modified from ARM-PCR. From the multiplex PCR reads, TCRdb called clonotypes with MiXCR, one entry per CDR3 protein. Of some 120,000 distinct CDR3 sequences in the sample, about 66% were seen once. The template was RNA from unsorted bulk tissue. Sequencing used lung tumor tissue. The source of these receptors is a man younger than 45 with non-small cell lung cancer.

The sample holds a few counts of this clonotype. The germline gene is not matched at one end of the junction; a read error may be the cause. The J gene is TRBJ2-7, the V gene TRBV20-1; the D call may be TRBD1 or TRBD2 (5 bases each). This CDR3 comprises 11 residues. Germline V gene lookup returns CDR1 DFQATT and CDR2 SNEGSKA (reference sequence). The CDR3 reads CSVRSGHEQYF. CDR3 nucleotides: TGTAGTGTTAGATCGGGACACGAGCAGTACTTC.

To note about this clonotype: This CDR3 fails to terminate in the conserved phenylalanine or tryptophan, so it likely reflects a read error. Because the CDR3's place on the DNA is in doubt, the DNA is left out and the CDR3 is given as listed by TCRdb. V usage is TRBV20-1 and J usage is TRBJ2-1; the tabulated D call, TRBD1, remains unverified against the DNA. The CDR3 extends over 13 residues, inclusive of both ends. The germline gives CDR1 DFQATT, CDR2 SNEGSKA (reference sequence). The CDR3 sequence: CSVPDRTYNEQLL.

To note about this clonotype: A much more abundant neighbour one base away suggests this may be a read error. The V and J genes are TRBV6-1 and TRBJ2-1, with D hard to call. The CDR3 is made up of 14 amino acids. Germline V CDR1 and CDR2: MNHNS, SASEGT. The CDR3 DNA reads TGTGCCAGCAATGAAAGTCTGGATTACAATGAGCAGTTCTTC. It specifies CASNESLDYNEQFF.

This clonotype was seen repeatedly, ten times or more. V and J are TRBV7-9 and TRBJ1-5, with 11 positions matching TRBD1. The trim removed 5 bases at V and 6 bases at J, leaving 9 bases unmatched. The CDR3 spans 16 residues. Germline-derived CDR1 and CDR2 are SEHNR and FQNEAQ (reference sequence). CDR3 amino acids: CASSPGTGGTGQPQHF. CDR3 nucleotides: TGTGCCAGCAGCCCCGGGACAGGGGGAACGGGTCAGCCCCAGCATTTT.

As regards this clonotype: A much larger clone sits a single nucleotide away, making a read error possible. The rearrangement uses TRBV6-6 and TRBJ1-2; D may be TRBD1 (6 bases). CDR3 size: 11 residues. V was clipped by 7 bases and J by 14 bases, with 17 bases between them. Germline V gene sequence: CDR1 MNHNY, CDR2 SVGAGI (reference sequence). The CDR3 nucleotides are TGTGCCAGCACCTTATACAGGGTAGGAACCTTC. Its translation is CASTLYRVGTF.

In the case of this clonotype: One end of the junction does not line up with germline, which may come from a read error. This chain joins TRBV12-3 or TRBV12-4 and TRBJ1-1; D unclear. The length of the CDR3 is 15 residues. CDR3 DNA: TGTGCCAGCAGTTTAATAATAACTGGAGGCACTGAAGCTTCCTTT. Its protein is CASSLIITGGTEASF.

As to this clonotype: Just one base apart from a much larger clone, this may be a read error. This rearrangement joins TRBV13 to TRBJ2-1, with TRBD1 as a possible D gene (6 bases). CDR1 and CDR2 from the germline V gene are PRHDT and FYEKMQ (reference sequence). Trimming took off 10 bases at V and 8 bases at J, with 21 bases between the two ends. This CDR3 region has 14 residues. The CDR3, as DNA: TGTGCCACCCTGTTGGACGTAGAGGGGGATGAGCAGTTCTTC. Translation: CATLLDVEGDEQFF. Variable domain in full (rest from reference TRBV13 and TRBJ2-1): AAGVIQSPRHLIKEKRETATLKCYPIPRHDTVYWYQQGPGQDPQFLISFYEKMQSDKGSIPDRFSAQQFSDYHSELNMSSLELGDSALYFCATLLDVEGDEQFFGPGTRLTVL.

On this clonotype itself: A junction boundary mismatches the germline segment, possibly from a read error. The genes are TRBV20-1 and TRBJ2-1; 8 positions agree with TRBD2. This CDR3 spans 15 amino acids. Germline CDR1 is DFQATT and CDR2 is SNEGSKA (reference sequence). DNA for the CDR3: TGCATTGCTAGATTAAGCGGGAGCTCCTATAATGAGCAGTTCTTC. Translating gives CIARLSGSSYNEQFF.

This clonotype was found many times. The chain employs TRBV6-2 or TRBV6-3 and TRBJ1-2; no firm D call. CDR3 size: 15 residues. Germline-derived CDR1 and CDR2 are MNHEY and SVGEGT. V lost 4 bases and J 4 bases, leaving 16 bases between the germline ends. CDR3 in DNA: TGTGCCAGCAGTTCGGGAGGAGGCGACCGCTATGGCTACACCTTC. As protein: CASSSGGGDRYGYTF.

This clonotype has ten or more counts. CDR3 sequence reads: CASSLFGGNTYEQYF. For the CDR3, the DNA is TGTGCCAGCAGCTTGTTCGGCGGGAATACCTACGAGCAGTACTTC. J is TRBJ2-7 and V is TRBV5-5; the D gene is possibly TRBD2 (6 bases). V was pared by 1 base and J by 2 bases, with 13 bases between. From germline, CDR1 is SGHKS and CDR2 YYEKEE (reference sequence). The CDR3 covers 15 residues.

In the case of this clonotype: This may come from a read error, since a much larger clone is one base off. This sequence joins TRBV14 and TRBJ2-2, with a possible D match to TRBD2 (5 bases). The CDR3 has 15 residues. The germline CDR1 and CDR2 sequences are SGHDN and FVKESK. Trimming stripped 6 bases from V and 1 base from J, with 12 bases between. The CDR3: CASRTGRLNTGELFF. DNA of the CDR3: TGTGCCAGCAGAACGGGAAGGTTGAACACCGGGGAGCTGTTTTTT. The whole variable domain, remainder taken from reference TRBV14 and TRBJ2-2, is EAGVTQFPSHSVIEKGQTVTLRCDPISGHDNLYWYRRVMGKEIKFLLHFVKESKQDESGMPNNRFLAERTGGTYSTLKVQPAELEDSGVYFCASRTGRLNTGELFFGEGSRLTVL.

Notes on this clonotype: A much larger clone lies one base from this, so it may be a read error. The V gene is TRBV12-3 or TRBV12-4, the J gene TRBJ2-7; D is unresolved. This CDR3 is 14 amino acids long. The ends were cut back, 6 bases at V and 2 bases at J, with 14 bases in the middle. The CDR3, as DNA: TGTGCCAGCAGCCGACATACCATTCCCTACGAGCAGTACTTC. Translation: CASSRHTIPYEQYF.

The V and J genes are TRBV4-1 and TRBJ2-5, with D perhaps given as TRBD1 or TRBD2 (5 bases each). CDR1 and CDR2 from the germline V gene are MGHRA and YSYEKL. There are 15 residues in the CDR3. Trimming cost V 4 bases and J 5 bases, with 17 bases left between them. DNA of the CDR3: TGCGCCAGCAGCCCCCGGACGTCTGAGGGGGAGACCCAGTACTTC. It codes for CASSPRTSEGETQYF.

A word on this clonotype: A read error may explain this, as a much larger clone is one base away. The chain couples TRBV5-4 to TRBJ2-4, with D hard to call. This CDR3 is 14 amino acids long. CDR1 and CDR2 from the germline V gene are SGHNT and YYREEE (reference sequence). The CDR3 nucleotides are TGTGCCAGCAGCTTGGCCGAAAGCAGAAACGTTCAGTACTTC. This translates into CASSLAESRNVQYF.

A word on this clonotype: At one end, the junction sequence differs from germline, possibly due to a read error. The V and J genes are TRBV11-3 and TRBJ2-2; D may correspond to TRBD1 or TRBD2 (5 bases each). The CDR3 totals 17 residues. Germline V CDR1 and CDR2: SGHNT, YENEEA. CDR3 DNA sequence: TGTGCCAGCAGCTTAATAGTCGGGACCTTTCGAACCGAGGAGCTGTTTTTT. Translation: CASSLIVGTFRTEELFF.

There are a few counts of this clonotype. One base away lies a much larger clone, so this may be a sequencing read error. This chain uses TRBV6-1 with TRBJ1-1; TRBD1 aligns across 8 bases. This CDR3 spans 12 amino acids. Per the germline V gene, CDR1 is MNHNS and CDR2 is SASEGT. The CDR3 DNA reads as TGTGTCAGCTCTTGGGACAGGAATGAAGCTTTCTTT. Translation: CVSSWDRNEAFF.

Turning to this clonotype: This may come from a read error, since a much larger clone is one base off. The rearrangement joins TRBV29-1 to TRBJ1-2; 12 nucleotides match TRBD1. Unmatched junction bases numbered 3, after V lost 3 bases and J lost 10 bases. The CDR3 consists of 12 residues. Germline CDR1 and CDR2: SQVTM and ANQGSEA. The CDR3 DNA sequence: TGCAGCGTTGAGGGGACAGGGGGCGACTACACCTTC. Its protein product is CSVEGTGGDYTF.

The count of this clonotype is one. In this CDR3 the conserved last residue, phenylalanine or tryptophan, is missing, so a read error is likely. The V gene is TRBV11-2, the J gene TRBJ2-1; 7 bases match TRBD1. This CDR3 comprises 13 residues. V lost 7 bases and J lost 6; bases outside the gene matches: 6. Germline CDR1 and CDR2: SGHAT and FQNNGV. In DNA, the CDR3 is TGTGCCAGCACCTTGGACAGGATCAATGAGCAGTTCTCC. It translates to CASTLDRINEQFS.

Note on this clonotype: A much larger clone differs by one base, so this may be a read error. The chain couples TRBV24-1 to TRBJ2-2; 8 nucleotides match TRBD1. The CDR3 has 16 residues. CDR1 and CDR2 from the germline V gene are KGHDR and SFDVKD. CDR3 in DNA: TGTGCCACCAGTCCAGGGGGCAGAGGGAACACCGGGGTGCTGTTTTTT. Translating gives CATSPGGRGNTGVLFF.

A note on this clonotype: A much larger clone sits a single nucleotide away, making a read error possible. The J gene is TRBJ2-7, the V gene TRBV6-5, with a possible D match to TRBD1 (6 bases). The CDR3 consists of 14 residues. CDR1 and CDR2 from the germline V gene are MNHEY and SVGAGI. This CDR3 reads CVSSPRTASYEQYF. CDR3 coding DNA: TGTGTCAGCAGCCCGAGGACAGCTTCCTACGAGCAGTACTTC.

The CDR3 DNA reads TGTGCCAGCTCACCACAGGTAGAGGGCACTGAAGCTTTCTTT. Protein product: CASSPQVEGTEAFF. The chain uses TRBV18 and TRBJ1-1; D is uncertain. There are 14 residues in the CDR3. Germline CDR1 is KGHSH and CDR2 is LQKENI. V shed 1 base and J shed 4 bases, with 10 bases lying between them.

Ten or more counts support this clonotype. The V and J genes are TRBV11-3 and TRBJ1-6; maybe TRBD1 (5 bases). This CDR3 contains 14 residues. The germline CDR1 and CDR2 sequences are SGHNT and YENEEA. Trimming shortened V by 1 base and J by 9 bases, and 10 bases separated the two germline ends. The CDR3 reads CASSLGGEGSPLHF. The CDR3, as DNA: TGTGCCAGCAGCTTAGGAGGGGAAGGTTCACCCCTCCACTTT.

On this clonotype: A read error may account for a junction end that differs from germline. The chain recombines TRBV4-1 with TRBJ1-6; D is uncertain. This CDR3 spans 13 amino acids. Germline V gene data show CDR1 as MGHRA and CDR2 as YSYEKL. The CDR3 region is CASGQDLGSPLHF. CDR3 coding DNA: TGCGCCAGCGGCCAAGATCTTGGATCACCCCTCCACTTT.